These T cell receptor beta chains were read from a single sample in a study of T cell responses to AZD1222 COVID-19 vaccine. Data came from immunoSEQ multiplex PCR; TCRdb stores just in-frame clones and leaves some out. The sample comprises more than 90,000 clones, 88% of which are singletons, and just over 3.5% rests with the top ten. The sample was peripheral blood, taken 28 days after the second AZD1222 dose. These TCRs come from an adult who received the AZD1222 COVID-19 vaccine. Both conserved end residues are part of each CDR3. D genes are given only for firm matches. The listing skips clone size in some rows; elsewhere it reads once, few, many or a size class.

d_call,v_call,j_call,clone_size,cdr3_aa,cdr3_nt
-,TRBV5-4,TRBJ2-3,-,CASTPRTSTDTQYF,TGTGCCAGCACCCCTCGGACTAGCACAGATACGCAGTATTTT
TRBD2,TRBV5-1,TRBJ2-1,-,CASSPPGGSWDEQFF,TGCGCCAGCAGTCCCCCGGGGGGGTCCTGGGATGAGCAGTTCTTC
-,TRBV12-5,TRBJ1-4,-,CASGLVGEKLFF,TGTGCTAGTGGTTTGGTGGGTGAAAAACTGTTTTTT
-,TRBV4-3,TRBJ1-1,-,CASSQASRNTEAFF,TGCGCCAGCAGCCAAGCGAGCAGGAACACTGAAGCTTTCTTT
-,TRBV3-1/TRBV3-2,TRBJ1-4,-,CASSLRGAATNEKLFF,TGTGCCAGCAGCCTACGGGGGGCGGCAACTAATGAAAAACTGTTTTTT
-,TRBV7-3,TRBJ2-1,-,CASSPRTGSSYNEQFF,TGTGCCAGCAGCCCAAGAACAGGAAGCTCCTACAATGAGCAGTTCTTC
TRBD2,TRBV24-1,TRBJ2-3,-,CATSEAGGQDTQYF,TGTGCCACCAGTGAGGCGGGGGGACAAGATACGCAGTATTTT
TRBD2,TRBV28,TRBJ2-7,few,CASSWGGSYEQYF,TGTGCCAGCAGTTGGGGGGGGTCCTACGAGCAGTACTTC
TRBD1,TRBV6-4,TRBJ2-1,-,CASSDRTGHNEQFF,TGTGCCAGCAGTGACAGGACAGGCCACAATGAGCAGTTCTTC
-,TRBV7-9,TRBJ1-1,-,CASSLVGVGEGTEAFF,TGTGCCAGCAGCTTAGTTGGGGTTGGGGAGGGCACTGAAGCTTTCTTT
TRBD1,TRBV10-3,TRBJ1-2,-,CAIRFDTGGNYGYTF,TGTGCCATCCGATTCGATACAGGGGGCAACTATGGCTACACCTTC
-,TRBV10-2,TRBJ2-1,-,CASTARGYNEQFF,TGCGCCAGCACGGCGCGGGGTTACAATGAGCAGTTCTTC
-,TRBV6-5,TRBJ1-1,-,CASRKGVTEAFF,TGTGCCAGCAGGAAGGGTGTCACTGAAGCTTTCTTT
TRBD1,TRBV6-6,TRBJ1-4,-,CASSSLTGGGSIGPEKLFF,TGTGCCAGCAGCTCACTGACAGGGGGCGGGTCGATCGGACCTGAAAAACTGTTTTTT
-,TRBV6-5,TRBJ1-1,few,CASSLGGVTEAFF,TGTGCCAGCAGTCTAGGGGGGGTCACTGAAGCTTTCTTT
TRBD2,TRBV6-5,TRBJ2-1,-,CASTRDYYNEQFF,TGTGCCAGTACCCGGGACTACTACAATGAGCAGTTCTTC
-,TRBV3-1/TRBV3-2,TRBJ2-2,-,CASSQGAGELFF,TGTGCCAGCAGCCAGGGGGCCGGGGAGCTGTTTTTT
-,TRBV15,TRBJ2-5,-,CATSSDQGSQETQYF,TGTGCCACCAGCAGCGATCAGGGGAGCCAAGAGACCCAGTACTTC
TRBD2,TRBV23-1,TRBJ2-3,-,CASLKRGGLGTDTQYF,TGCGCCAGCCTGAAGCGGGGTGGGCTCGGCACAGATACGCAGTATTTT
-,TRBV5-5,TRBJ1-2,-,CASSLKLGVSGYTF,TGTGCCAGCAGCTTGAAACTGGGGGTATCTGGCTACACCTTC
TRBD1,TRBV7-2,TRBJ1-5,-,CASSAAGGYSNQPQHF,TGTGCCAGCAGCGCCGCAGGGGGGTATAGCAATCAGCCCCAGCATTTT
TRBD2,TRBV7-9,TRBJ2-1,-,CASSLPRTSGRLGGDEQFF,TGTGCCAGCAGCTTACCTCGGACTAGCGGGAGACTTGGAGGCGATGAGCAGTTCTTC
TRBD2,TRBV19,TRBJ2-1,-,CASSIRLAGGRYNEQFF,TGTGCCAGTAGTATTCGACTAGCGGGAGGGCGGTACAATGAGCAGTTCTTC
-,TRBV5-5,TRBJ1-6,-,CASSLRAGNSPLHF,TGTGCCAGCAGCTTACGGGCGGGGAATTCACCCCTCCACTTT
-,TRBV2,TRBJ1-5,-,CASSEDRLSNQPQHF,TGTGCCAGCAGTGAAGACAGGTTGAGCAATCAGCCCCAGCATTTT
-,TRBV7-8,TRBJ2-1,-,CASSFRSTVARGYNEQFF,TGTGCCAGCAGCTTCCGTTCGACAGTCGCTAGGGGATACAATGAGCAGTTCTTC
-,TRBV10-3,TRBJ1-2,few,CAISGRGQYGYTF,TGTGCCATCAGTGGAAGGGGCCAGTATGGCTACACCTTC
-,TRBV2,TRBJ1-2,once,CASSADGYGYTF,TGTGCCAGCAGTGCGGACGGATATGGCTACACCTTC
-,TRBV2,TRBJ1-2,-,CAKHADPNYGYTF,TGTGCCAAGCACGCAGACCCTAACTATGGCTACACCTTC
TRBD1,TRBV10-3,TRBJ2-1,-,CAISEPGTADNEQFF,TGTGCCATCAGTGAGCCCGGGACAGCGGACAATGAGCAGTTCTTC
TRBD1,TRBV28,TRBJ2-7,-,CASSLGQGASREQYF,TGTGCCAGCAGTTTAGGACAGGGGGCATCCCGGGAGCAGTACTTC
-,TRBV19,TRBJ2-5,once,CASSPDFQETQYF,TGTGCCAGTAGCCCTGACTTTCAAGAGACCCAGTACTTC
TRBD2,TRBV4-3,TRBJ2-7,-,CASSQGVSGSYEQYF,TGCGCCAGCAGCCAAGGAGTTAGCGGGAGTTACGAGCAGTACTTC
TRBD1,TRBV2,TRBJ1-2,-,CASSSQGARGYTF,TGTGCCAGCAGTTCACAGGGGGCACGGGGCTACACCTTC